The clone carrying this T cell receptor beta chain has only a few counts. Its antigen is still unknown. Unmatched junction bases numbered 12, after V lost 1 base and J lost 0 bases. The CDR3 has 18 amino acids. Germline V lookup: CDR1 DFQATT, CDR2 SNEGSKA (reference sequence). These data are taken from a study of blood T cells in healthy people across ages. Using a J-beta primer mix together with a sample-barcoded 5' primer, a second PCR was run for roughly 7 to 11 cycles. Unique molecular identifiers of 12 random nucleotides labeled each cDNA. TCRdb processed the 5' RACE reads anew with MiXCR; each CDR3 protein has one entry. The sample consists of some 880,000 distinct CDR3 sequences, roughly 34% of them appearing once. Broader study findings: A greater number of naive CD4+ cells and higher diversity distinguished long-lived donors from aged donors. Samples with more naive T cells showed higher observed beta diversity. Among T cells, TCR beta diversity per million cells dropped roughly linearly as age rose.

The sequenced sample consisted of blood. The TCR sequence derives from a young man in good health. The chain links TRBV20-1 to TRBJ2-1; 7 bases match TRBD1. CDR3 protein: CSARGEPLDRSSYNEQFF. The CDR3 DNA reads TGCAGTGCTAGAGGGGAACCCCTGGACAGGAGCTCCTACAATGAGCAGTTCTTC.